This paragraph covers one T cell receptor (beta chain) sequence. Adults between about 18 and 95 years of age took part from 24 US areas. Participants' reported clinical history set cohort assignment. Repertoires were generated with immunoSEQ multiplex PCR, while TCRdb's copy carries only in-frame clones and drops some. The repertoire includes about 150,000 clones, 84% of them detected once, and 5.8% sits in the top ten. The sample is drawn from a study of blood T cell repertoires in COVID-19. Across the study: From T cells, B-cell-depleted T cells, or PBMCs came the material, which was cDNA or gDNA.

The sequenced sample was PBMCs or T cells enriched from blood (not recorded which). The clonotype comes from a woman aged 50 to 60 who had been exposed to COVID-19.

The CDR3 loop reads CASSQELGQGNTEAFF. The CDR3 coding sequence is TGTGCCAGCAGCCAAGAATTGGGACAGGGGAACACTGAAGCTTTCTTT. This rearrangement joins TRBV3-1 (or the pseudogene TRBV3-2) to TRBJ1-1; 9 bases are a match to TRBD1. This CDR3 region has 16 residues. CDR1 is LGHDT and CDR2 is YNNKEL in the germline V gene (reference sequence). The junction had 3 bases not matched to a gene; V was cut back by 0 bases and J by 1 base.